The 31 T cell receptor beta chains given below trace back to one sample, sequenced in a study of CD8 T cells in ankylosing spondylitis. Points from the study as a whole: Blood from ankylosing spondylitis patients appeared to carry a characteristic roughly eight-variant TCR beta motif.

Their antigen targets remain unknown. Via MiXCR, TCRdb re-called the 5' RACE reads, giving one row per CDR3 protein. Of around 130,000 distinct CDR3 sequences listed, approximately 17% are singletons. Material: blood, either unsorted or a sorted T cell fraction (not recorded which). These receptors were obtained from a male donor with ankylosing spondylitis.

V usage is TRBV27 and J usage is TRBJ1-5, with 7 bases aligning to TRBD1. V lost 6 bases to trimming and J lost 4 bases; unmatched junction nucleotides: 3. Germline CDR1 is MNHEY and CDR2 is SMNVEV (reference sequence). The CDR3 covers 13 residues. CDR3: CASSKTGNQPQHF. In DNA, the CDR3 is TGTGCCAGCAGCAAGACAGGGAATCAGCCCCAGCATTTT.

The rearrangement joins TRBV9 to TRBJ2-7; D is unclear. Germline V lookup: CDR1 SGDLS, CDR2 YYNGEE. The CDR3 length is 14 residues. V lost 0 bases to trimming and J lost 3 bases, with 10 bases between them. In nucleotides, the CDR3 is TGTGCCAGCAGCGTAGCTTATGGAAACTACGAGCAGTACTTC. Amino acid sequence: CASSVAYGNYEQYF.

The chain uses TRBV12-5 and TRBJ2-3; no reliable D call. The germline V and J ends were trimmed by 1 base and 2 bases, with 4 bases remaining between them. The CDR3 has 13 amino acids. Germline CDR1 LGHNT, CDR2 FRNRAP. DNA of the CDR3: TGTGCTAGTGGTTTGGCCCTCACAGATACGCAGTATTTT. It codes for CASGLALTDTQYF.

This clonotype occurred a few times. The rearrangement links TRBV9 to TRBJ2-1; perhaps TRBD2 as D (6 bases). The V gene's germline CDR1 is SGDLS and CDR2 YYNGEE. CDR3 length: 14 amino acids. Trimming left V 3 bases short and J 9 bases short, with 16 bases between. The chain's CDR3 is CASSGLTSSAEQFF. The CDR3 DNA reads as TGTGCCAGCAGCGGATTGACTAGTTCCGCTGAGCAGTTCTTC. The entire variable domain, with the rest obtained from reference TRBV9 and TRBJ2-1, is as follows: DSGVTQTPKHLITATGQRVTLRCSPRSGDLSVYWYQQSLDQGLQFLIQYYNGEERAKGNILERFSAQQFPDLHSELNLSSLELGDSALYFCASSGLTSSAEQFFGPGTRLTVL.

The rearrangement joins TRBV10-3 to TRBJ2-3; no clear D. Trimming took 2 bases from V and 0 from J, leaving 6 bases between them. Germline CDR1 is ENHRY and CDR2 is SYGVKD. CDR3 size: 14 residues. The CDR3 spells CAISEVASTDTQYF. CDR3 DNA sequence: TGTGCCATCAGTGAGGTGGCTAGCACAGATACGCAGTATTTT.

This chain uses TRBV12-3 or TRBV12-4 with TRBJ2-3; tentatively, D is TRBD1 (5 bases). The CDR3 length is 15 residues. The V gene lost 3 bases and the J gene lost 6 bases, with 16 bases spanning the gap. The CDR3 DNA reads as TGTGCCAGCAGTTTCGCTGGTTGGGGCCGTGATACGCAGTATTTT. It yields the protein CASSFAGWGRDTQYF.

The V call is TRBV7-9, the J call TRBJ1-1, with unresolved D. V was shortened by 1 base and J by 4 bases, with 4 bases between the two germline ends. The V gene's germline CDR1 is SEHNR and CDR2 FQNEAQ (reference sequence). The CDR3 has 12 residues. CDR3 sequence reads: CASSLGLTEAFF. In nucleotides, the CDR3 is TGTGCCAGCAGCTTAGGCCTCACTGAAGCTTTCTTT.

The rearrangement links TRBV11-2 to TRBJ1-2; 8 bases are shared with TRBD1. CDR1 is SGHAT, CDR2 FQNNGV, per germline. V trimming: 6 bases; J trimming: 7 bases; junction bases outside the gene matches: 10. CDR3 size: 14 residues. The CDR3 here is CASRRRSGGAGYTF. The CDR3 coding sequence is TGTGCCAGCAGACGCCGCTCAGGGGGCGCTGGCTACACCTTC.

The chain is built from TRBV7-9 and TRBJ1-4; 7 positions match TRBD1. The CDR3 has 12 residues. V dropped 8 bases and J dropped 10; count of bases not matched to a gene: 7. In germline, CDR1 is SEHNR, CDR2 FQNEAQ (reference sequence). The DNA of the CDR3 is TGTGCCAGCTCGGAGGGGGCTGGAAAACTGTTTTTT. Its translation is CASSEGAGKLFF.

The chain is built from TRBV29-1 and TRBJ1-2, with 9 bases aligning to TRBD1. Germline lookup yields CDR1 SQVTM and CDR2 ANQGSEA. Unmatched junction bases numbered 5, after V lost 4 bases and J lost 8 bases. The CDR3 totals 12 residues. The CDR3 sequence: CSVARDREGYTF. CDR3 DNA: TGCAGCGTTGCCCGGGACAGGGAAGGCTACACCTTC. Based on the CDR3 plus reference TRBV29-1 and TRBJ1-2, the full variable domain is SAVISQKPSRDICQRGTSLTIQCQVDSQVTMMFWYRQQPGQSLTLIATANQGSEATYESGFVIDKFPISRPNLTFSTLTVSNMSPEDSSIYLCSVARDREGYTFGSGTRLTVV.

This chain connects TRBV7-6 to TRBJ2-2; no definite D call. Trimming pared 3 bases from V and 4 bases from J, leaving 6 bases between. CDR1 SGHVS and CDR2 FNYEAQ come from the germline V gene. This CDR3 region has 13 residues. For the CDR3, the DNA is TGTGCCAGCAGCTTTCGAGCCACCGGGGAGCTGTTTTTT. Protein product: CASSFRATGELFF.

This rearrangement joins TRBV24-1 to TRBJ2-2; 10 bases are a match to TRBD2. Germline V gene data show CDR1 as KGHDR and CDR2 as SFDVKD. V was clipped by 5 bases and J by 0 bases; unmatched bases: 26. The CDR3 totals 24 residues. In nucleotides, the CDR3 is TGTGCCACCAGTGCGGTGGGAATACTAGGGCCCGGGACTAGCGAGTTCGCGAACACCGGGGAGCTGTTTTTT. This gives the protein CATSAVGILGPGTSEFANTGELFF.

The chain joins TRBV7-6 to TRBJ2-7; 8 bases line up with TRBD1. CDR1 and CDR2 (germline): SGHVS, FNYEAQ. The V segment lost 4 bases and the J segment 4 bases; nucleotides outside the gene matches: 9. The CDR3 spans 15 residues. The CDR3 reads CASSSPADREYEQYF. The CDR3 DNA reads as TGTGCCAGCAGCTCCCCCGCGGACAGGGAATACGAGCAGTACTTC.

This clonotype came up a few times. The CDR3 loop reads CASSLGGGRASNEQFF. The CDR3 DNA sequence: TGTGCCAGCAGCTTAGGTGGCGGGAGGGCCAGCAATGAGCAGTTCTTC. This rearrangement joins TRBV7-2 to TRBJ2-1, with 9 nucleotides matching TRBD2. Losses at the gene ends were 1 base for V and 6 bases for J; bases not matched to a gene: 7. Germline CDR1 and CDR2: SGHTA and FQGNSA. This CDR3 comprises 16 residues.

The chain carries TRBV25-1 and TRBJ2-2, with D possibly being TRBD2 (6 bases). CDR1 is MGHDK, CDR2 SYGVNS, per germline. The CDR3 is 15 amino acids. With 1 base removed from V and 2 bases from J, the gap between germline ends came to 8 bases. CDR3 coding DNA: TGTGCCAGCAGTGAATCGGAGGGTAACACCGGGGAGCTGTTTTTT. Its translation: CASSESEGNTGELFF.

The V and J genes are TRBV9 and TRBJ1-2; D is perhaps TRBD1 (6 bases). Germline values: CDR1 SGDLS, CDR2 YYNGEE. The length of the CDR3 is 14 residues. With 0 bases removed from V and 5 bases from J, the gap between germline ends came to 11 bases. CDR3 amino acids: CASSVGGDTYGYTF. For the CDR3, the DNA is TGTGCCAGCAGCGTAGGAGGGGACACTTATGGCTACACCTTC. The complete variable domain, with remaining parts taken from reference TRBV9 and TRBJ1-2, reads DSGVTQTPKHLITATGQRVTLRCSPRSGDLSVYWYQQSLDQGLQFLIQYYNGEERAKGNILERFSAQQFPDLHSELNLSSLELGDSALYFCASSVGGDTYGYTFGSGTRLTVV.

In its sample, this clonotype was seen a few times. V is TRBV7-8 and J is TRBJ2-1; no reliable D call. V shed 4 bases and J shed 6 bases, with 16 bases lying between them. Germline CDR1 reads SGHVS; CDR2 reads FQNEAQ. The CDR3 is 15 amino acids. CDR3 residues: CASSSKVGFSNEQFF. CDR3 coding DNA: TGTGCCAGCAGCTCCAAGGTGGGGTTCTCCAATGAGCAGTTCTTC.

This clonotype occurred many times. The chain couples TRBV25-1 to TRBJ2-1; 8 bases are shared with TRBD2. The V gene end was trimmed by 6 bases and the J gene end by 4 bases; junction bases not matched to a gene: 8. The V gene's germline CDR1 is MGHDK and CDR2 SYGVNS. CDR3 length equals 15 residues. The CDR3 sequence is CASREGSGIYNEQFF. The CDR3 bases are TGTGCCAGCAGGGAGGGTAGCGGGATTTACAATGAGCAGTTCTTC.

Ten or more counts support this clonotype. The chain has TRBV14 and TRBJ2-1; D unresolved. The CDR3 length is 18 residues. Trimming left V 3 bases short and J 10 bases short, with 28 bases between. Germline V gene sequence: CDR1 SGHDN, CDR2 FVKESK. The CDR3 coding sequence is TGTGCCAGCAGCCAGGATGTGACGCTTTGGGGTTTACCCGGGGAGCAGTTCTTC. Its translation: CASSQDVTLWGLPGEQFF.

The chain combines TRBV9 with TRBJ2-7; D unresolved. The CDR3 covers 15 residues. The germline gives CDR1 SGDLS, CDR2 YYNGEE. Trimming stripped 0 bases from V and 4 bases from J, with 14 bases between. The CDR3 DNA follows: TGTGCCAGCAGCGTAGGGTCGTGGGCCTTGTACGAGCAGTACTTC. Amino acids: CASSVGSWALYEQYF.

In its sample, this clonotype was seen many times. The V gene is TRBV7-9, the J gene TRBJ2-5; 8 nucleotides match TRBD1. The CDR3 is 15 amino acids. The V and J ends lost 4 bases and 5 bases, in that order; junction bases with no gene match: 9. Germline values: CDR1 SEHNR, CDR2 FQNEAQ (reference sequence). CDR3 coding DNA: TGTGCCAGCAGCTCCATTCGGACAGGGTTGGAGACCCAGTACTTC. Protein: CASSSIRTGLETQYF. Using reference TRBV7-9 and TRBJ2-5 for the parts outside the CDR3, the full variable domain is DTGVSQNPRHKITKRGQNVTFRCDPISEHNRLYWYRQTLGQGPEFLTYFQNEAQLEKSRLLSDRFSAERPKGSFSTLEIQRTEQGDSAMYLCASSSIRTGLETQYFGPGTRLLVL.

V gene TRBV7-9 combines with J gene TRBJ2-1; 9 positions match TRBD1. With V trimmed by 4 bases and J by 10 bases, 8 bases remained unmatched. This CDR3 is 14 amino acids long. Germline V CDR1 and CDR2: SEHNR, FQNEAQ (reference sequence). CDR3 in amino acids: CASSSASTGGEQFF. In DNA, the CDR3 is TGTGCCAGCAGCTCCGCCTCAACAGGGGGCGAGCAGTTCTTC.

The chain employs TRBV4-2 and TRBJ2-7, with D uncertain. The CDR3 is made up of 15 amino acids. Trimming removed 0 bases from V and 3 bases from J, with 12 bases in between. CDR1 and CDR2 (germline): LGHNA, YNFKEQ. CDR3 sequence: CASSQEVVGGYEQYF. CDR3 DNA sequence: TGTGCCAGCAGCCAAGAGGTCGTTGGTGGCTACGAGCAGTACTTC.

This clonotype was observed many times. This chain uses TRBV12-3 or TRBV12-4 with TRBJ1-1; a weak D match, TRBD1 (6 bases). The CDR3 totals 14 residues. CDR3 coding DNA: TGTGCTAACAATTTGGTTAAAGGGGGCACTGAAGCTTTCTTT. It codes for CANNLVKGGTEAFF.

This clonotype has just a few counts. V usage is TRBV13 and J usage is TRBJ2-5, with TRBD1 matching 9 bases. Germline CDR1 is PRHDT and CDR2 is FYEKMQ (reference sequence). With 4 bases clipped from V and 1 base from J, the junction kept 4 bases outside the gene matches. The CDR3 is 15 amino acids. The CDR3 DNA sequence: TGTGCCAGCAGCTCGGGACAGGGTCCCCAAGAGACCCAGTACTTC. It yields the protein CASSSGQGPQETQYF.

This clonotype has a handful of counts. Here the CDR3 DNA reads TGCAGCGTTGAAGTAAAAACCGGCAGGGCTGGGGCCAACGTCCTGACTTTC. This sequence encodes CSVEVKTGRAGANVLTF. The V call is TRBV29-1, the J call TRBJ2-6; weak D call: TRBD1 (5 bases). From germline, CDR1 is SQVTM and CDR2 ANQGSEA. The CDR3 loop spans 17 amino acids. Trimming took 1 base from V and 2 from J, leaving 15 bases between them.

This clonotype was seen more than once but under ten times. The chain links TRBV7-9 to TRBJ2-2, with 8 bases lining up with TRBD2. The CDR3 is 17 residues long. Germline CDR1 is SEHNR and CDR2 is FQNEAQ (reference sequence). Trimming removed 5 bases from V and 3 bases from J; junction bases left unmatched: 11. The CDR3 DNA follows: TGTGCCAGCAGCCGACTAGCGCCCTTGTCTGACACCGGGGAGCTGTTTTTT. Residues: CASSRLAPLSDTGELFF.

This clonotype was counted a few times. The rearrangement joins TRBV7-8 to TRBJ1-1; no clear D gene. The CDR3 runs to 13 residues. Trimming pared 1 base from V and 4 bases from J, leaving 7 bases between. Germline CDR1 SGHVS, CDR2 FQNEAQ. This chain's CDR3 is CASSLVSSTEAFF. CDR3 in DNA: TGTGCCAGCAGCTTAGTGTCCTCCACTGAAGCTTTCTTT.

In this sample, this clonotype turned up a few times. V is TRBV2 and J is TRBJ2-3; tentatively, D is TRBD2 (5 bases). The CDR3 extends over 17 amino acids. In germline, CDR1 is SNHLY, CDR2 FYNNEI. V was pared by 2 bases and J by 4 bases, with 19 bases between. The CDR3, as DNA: TGTGCCAGCAGTGAACTGGGAGAGGGAAGGGCTCCAGATACGCAGTATTTT. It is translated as CASSELGEGRAPDTQYF.

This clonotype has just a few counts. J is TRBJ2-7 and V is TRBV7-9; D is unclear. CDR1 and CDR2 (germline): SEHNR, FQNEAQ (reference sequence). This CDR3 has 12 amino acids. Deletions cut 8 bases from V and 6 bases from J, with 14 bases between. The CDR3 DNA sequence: TGTGCCAGCGGCGACGTCCCCCTCGAGCAGTACTTC. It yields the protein CASGDVPLEQYF.

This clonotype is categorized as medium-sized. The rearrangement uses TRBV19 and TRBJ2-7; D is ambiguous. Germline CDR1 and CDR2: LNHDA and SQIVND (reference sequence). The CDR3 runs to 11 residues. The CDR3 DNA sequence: TGTGTCCGGGTGTCCTTCTACGAGCAGTACTTC. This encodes CVRVSFYEQYF. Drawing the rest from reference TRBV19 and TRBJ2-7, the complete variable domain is DGGITQSPKYLFRKEGQNVTLSCEQNLNHDAMYWYRQDPGQGLRLIYYSQIVNDFQKGDIAEGYSVSREKKESFPLTVTSAQKNPTAFYLCVRVSFYEQYFGPGTRLTVT.